This is a list of T cell receptor beta chains from one sample in a study of blood T cell repertoires in COVID-19. The data were produced by immunoSEQ multiplex PCR, yet TCRdb's version contains in-frame clones alone and is incomplete. The data contain 60,000 or so clones, around four fifths of them singletons. Material: peripheral blood. These receptors came from a woman older than 75 with acute or convalescent COVID-19. Both conserved end residues are part of each CDR3.

v_gene | CDR3aa
TRBV10-3 | CAIRQPPNYGYTF
TRBV28 | CATMRGYNEQFF
TRBV7-2 | CASSAKWQGGGYTF
TRBV6-5 | CASSRPRTATGELFF
TRBV30 | CAWSGLAGVPEQFF
TRBV25-1 | CASKTGGSPEAFF
TRBV27 | CASSLSSIIGTSGRVNEQFF
TRBV6-4 | CASSATSGSRIADTQYF
TRBV30 | CAWSVQVLNTGELFF
TRBV13 | CASSWDRGYEQYF
TRBV2 | CASSVQRGVQETQYF
TRBV6-2/TRBV6-3 | CASSYSTGSGMNTEAFF
TRBV2 | CASSTDDTRTQYF
TRBV30 | CAWSVIASRFF
TRBV5-1 | CASSGVDTQYF
TRBV27 | CASSLDSIAYEQYF
TRBV9 | CASSADLAGTYEQYF
TRBV25-1 | CASSLGTGVEKLFF
TRBV7-9 | CASSVTGSYEQYF
TRBV6-5 | CASSYRDISYNEQFF
TRBV30 | CAWSPGGRAGDEQYF
TRBV2 | CASSPGLAGNEQFF
TRBV18 | CASSPPSRGGWDETQYF
TRBV15 | CATSRGPGSYEQYF
TRBV10-3 | CAISLISRADTQYF
TRBV7-9 | CASSRTSGDQETQYF
TRBV3-1/TRBV3-2 | CASSHIRDRAFNYGYTF
TRBV6-2/TRBV6-3 | CASSEEFEQYF
TRBV5-1 | CASSLAASGGAQYF
TRBV15 | CATSRDGRALSEQYF
TRBV2 | CASSDPRRVLQPQHF
TRBV21-1 | CASSPPGLAGGSDTQYF
TRBV29-1 | CSAVSSYNEQFF
TRBV5-4 | CASSLRSGGSTDTQYF
TRBV18 | CASSTAGAVGEQYF
TRBV7-2 | CASSLVRYTEAFF
TRBV5-5 | CASSLLPPGGSSNEKLFF
TRBV12-5 | CASGRQGQETQYF
TRBV21-1 | CASLHRADSYEQYF
TRBV7-3 | CASSLSQVTEAFF
TRBV24-1 | CATLIGVVNEKLFF
TRBV4-2 | CASSPRLAGSTDTQYF
TRBV27 | CASSLAGPYSYEQYF
TRBV30 | CAWGGPYGYTF
TRBV27 | CASTPSPGLGGYEQFF
TRBV7-8 | CASSARQGKSEAFF
TRBV19 | CASTDRGQPQHF
TRBV5-8 | CASSPGLAGGGTDTQYF
TRBV4-1 | CASSQERTLGSGGVIEQFF
TRBV12-3/TRBV12-4 | CASTGDRNSPLHF
TRBV5-1 | CASSLGGAGANEKLFF
TRBV5-5 | CASSLVAGTGELFF
TRBV29-1 | CSASSGSGWEAFF
TRBV7-2 | CASSPGQINEKLFF
TRBV7-6 | CASSPSGGLTYEQYF
TRBV30 | CAWSVQGISPLHF
TRBV7-2 | CASSLVDAGGYTF
TRBV7-3 | CASSLTGGGRGYTF
TRBV4-1 | CASSPPAGASEQFF
TRBV2 | CASRVAGGYNEQFF